This T cell receptor beta chain was recorded in a study of blood T cell repertoires in COVID-19. Sequenced by immunoSEQ multiplex PCR; TCRdb stores in-frame clones only, minus some. The sample contains 100,000 or so clones, about 78% of which appear only once. V was trimmed by 2 bases and J by 7 bases, leaving 12 bases between them. Germline V gives CDR1 KGHSH, CDR2 LQKENI. The CDR3 is made up of 13 amino acids. The receptor was derived from a man between 60 and 70 years old with active or convalescent COVID-19. The chain uses TRBV18 and TRBJ2-7; possible D gene TRBD1, 5 bases. The sample taken for sequencing was peripheral blood. The CDR3 DNA reads as TGTGCCAGCTCACCAGCCAATCCAGGGGAGCAGTACTTC. This gives the protein CASSPANPGEQYF.